This T cell receptor (beta chain) was sequenced during a study of blood T cell repertoires in COVID-19. Study-level information: Some COVID-19 samples were acute and others convalescent; all came from the United States, Italy and Spain.

Assay: immunoSEQ multiplex PCR; the TCRdb copy retains only in-frame clones and omits some. The sample lists about 120,000 clones, about 84% occurring once. Germline V gene data show CDR1 as MNHEY and CDR2 as SMNVEV (reference sequence). This CDR3 contains 11 residues. Trimming pared 7 bases from V and 5 bases from J, leaving 8 bases between. Material: peripheral blood. The V gene is TRBV27, the J gene TRBJ2-5, with D unclear. This clonotype originated in a man aged 60 to 69 with acute or convalescent COVID-19. The CDR3 DNA reads as TGTGCCAGCAAATCCCGGGAGACCCAGTACTTC. The encoded protein is CASKSRETQYF.